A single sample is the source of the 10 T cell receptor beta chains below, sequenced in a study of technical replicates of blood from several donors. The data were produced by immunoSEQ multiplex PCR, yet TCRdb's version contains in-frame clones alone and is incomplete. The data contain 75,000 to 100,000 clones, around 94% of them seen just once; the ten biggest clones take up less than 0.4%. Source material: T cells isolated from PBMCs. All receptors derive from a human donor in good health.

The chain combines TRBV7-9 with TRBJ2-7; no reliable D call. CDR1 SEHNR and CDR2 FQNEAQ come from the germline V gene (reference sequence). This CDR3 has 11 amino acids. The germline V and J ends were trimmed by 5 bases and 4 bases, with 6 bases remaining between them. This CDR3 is CASSREYEQYF. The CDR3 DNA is TGTGCCAGCAGCCGAGAATACGAGCAGTACTTC.

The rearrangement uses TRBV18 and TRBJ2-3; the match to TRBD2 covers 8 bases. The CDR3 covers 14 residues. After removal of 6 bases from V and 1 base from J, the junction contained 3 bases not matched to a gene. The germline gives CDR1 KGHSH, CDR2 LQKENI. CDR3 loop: CASSPTSGTDTQYF. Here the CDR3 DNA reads TGTGCCAGCTCGCCGACTAGCGGCACAGATACGCAGTATTTT.

The CDR3 region is CASSPTSGDGPEQYF. The DNA of the CDR3 is TGCGCCAGCAGCCCTACGTCGGGAGACGGTCCCGAGCAGTACTTC. The rearrangement uses TRBV5-1 and TRBJ2-7; tentatively, D is TRBD2 (6 bases). Trimming stripped 4 bases from V and 6 bases from J, with 20 bases between. There are 15 residues in the CDR3. The germline V gene encodes CDR1 SGHRS and CDR2 YFSETQ. Together with reference TRBV5-1 and TRBJ2-7, the CDR3 gives the full variable domain: KAGVTQTPRYLIKTRGQQVTLSCSPISGHRSVSWYQQTPGQGLQFLFEYFSETQRNKGNFPGRFSGRQFSNSRSEMNVSTLELGDSALYLCASSPTSGDGPEQYFGPGTRLTVT.

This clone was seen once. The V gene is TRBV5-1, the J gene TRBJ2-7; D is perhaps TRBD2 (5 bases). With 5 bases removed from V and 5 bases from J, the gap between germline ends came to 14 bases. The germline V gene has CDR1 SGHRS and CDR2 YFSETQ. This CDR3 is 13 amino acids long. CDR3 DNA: TGCGCCAGCAGGAGAGGGAGTAGTCACGAGCAGTACTTC. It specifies CASRRGSSHEQYF.

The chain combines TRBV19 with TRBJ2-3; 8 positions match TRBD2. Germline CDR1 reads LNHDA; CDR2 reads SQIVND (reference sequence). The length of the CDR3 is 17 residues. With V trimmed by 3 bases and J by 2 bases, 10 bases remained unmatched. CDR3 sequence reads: CASSIVTTSGFTDTQYF. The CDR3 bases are TGTGCCAGTAGTATTGTAACAACTAGCGGATTCACAGATACGCAGTATTTT.

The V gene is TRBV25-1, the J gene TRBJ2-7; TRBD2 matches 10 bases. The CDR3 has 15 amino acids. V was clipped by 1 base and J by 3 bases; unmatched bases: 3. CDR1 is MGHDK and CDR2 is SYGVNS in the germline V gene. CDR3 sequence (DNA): TGTGCCAGCAGTGAATTGGCTAGCGGGAGCTACGAGCAGTACTTC. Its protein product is CASSELASGSYEQYF.

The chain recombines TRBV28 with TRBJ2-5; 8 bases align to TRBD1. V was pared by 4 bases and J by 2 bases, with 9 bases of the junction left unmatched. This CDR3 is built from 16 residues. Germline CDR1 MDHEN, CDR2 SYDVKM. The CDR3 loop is CASSSLIWTGQETQYF. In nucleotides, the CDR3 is TGTGCCAGCAGTTCCCTAATTTGGACAGGGCAAGAGACCCAGTACTTC.

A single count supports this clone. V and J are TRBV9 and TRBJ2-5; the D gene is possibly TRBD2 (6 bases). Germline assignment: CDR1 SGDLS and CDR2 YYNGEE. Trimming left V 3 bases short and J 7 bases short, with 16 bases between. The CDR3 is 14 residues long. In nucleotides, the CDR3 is TGTGCCAGCAGCGGCCGGGACTCCTTGAGGACCCAGTACTTC. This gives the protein CASSGRDSLRTQYF.

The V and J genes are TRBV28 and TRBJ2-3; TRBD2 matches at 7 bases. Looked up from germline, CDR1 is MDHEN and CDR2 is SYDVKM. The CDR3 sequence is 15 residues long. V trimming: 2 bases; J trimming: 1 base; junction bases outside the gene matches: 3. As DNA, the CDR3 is TGTGCCAGCAGTTTAGTGGGAGGGGGCACAGATACGCAGTATTTT. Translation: CASSLVGGGTDTQYF.

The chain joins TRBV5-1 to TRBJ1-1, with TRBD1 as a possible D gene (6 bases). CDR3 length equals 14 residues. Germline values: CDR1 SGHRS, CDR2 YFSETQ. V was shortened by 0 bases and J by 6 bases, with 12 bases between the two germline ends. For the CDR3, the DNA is TGCGCCAGCAGCTTGGAAACCAGGGGTGCTGAAGCTTTCTTT. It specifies CASSLETRGAEAFF.